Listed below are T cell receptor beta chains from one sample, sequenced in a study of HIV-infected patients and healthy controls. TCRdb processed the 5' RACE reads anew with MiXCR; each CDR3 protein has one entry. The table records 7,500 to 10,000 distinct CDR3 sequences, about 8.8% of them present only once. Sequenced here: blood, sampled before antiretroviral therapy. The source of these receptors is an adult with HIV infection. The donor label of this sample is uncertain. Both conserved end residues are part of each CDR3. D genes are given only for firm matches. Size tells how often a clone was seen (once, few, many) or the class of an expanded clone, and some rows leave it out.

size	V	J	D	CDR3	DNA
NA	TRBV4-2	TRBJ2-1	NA	CASSQARGTYNEQFF	TGTGCCAGCAGCCAAGCCAGGGGTACCTACAATGAGCAGTTCTTC
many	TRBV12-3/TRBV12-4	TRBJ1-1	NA	CASSFGTEAFF	TGTGCCAGCAGTTTCGGAACTGAAGCTTTCTTT
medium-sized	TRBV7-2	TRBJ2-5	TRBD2	CASSPWWEGRETQYF	TGTGCCAGCAGCCCCTGGTGGGAGGGCCGAGAGACCCAGTACTTC
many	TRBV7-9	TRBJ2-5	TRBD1	CASSARDRGLQETQYF	TGTGCCAGCAGCGCCCGGGACAGGGGGCTCCAAGAGACCCAGTACTTC
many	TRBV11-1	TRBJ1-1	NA	CASSPGLNTEAFF	TGTGCCAGCAGCCCCGGTTTGAACACTGAAGCTTTCTTT
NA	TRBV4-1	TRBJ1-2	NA	CASSQGQDYGYTF	TGCGCCAGCAGCCAAGGACAGGACTATGGCTACACCTTC
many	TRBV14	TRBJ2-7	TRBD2	CASSPGTSGGYYEQYF	TGTGCCAGCAGCCCAGGGACTAGCGGGGGGTACTACGAGCAGTACTTC
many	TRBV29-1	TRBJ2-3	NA	CSVEVTRTDTQYF	TGCAGCGTTGAGGTGACCCGCACAGATACGCAGTATTTT
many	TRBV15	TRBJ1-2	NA	CATGLGGMSYTF	TGTGCCACCGGCCTTGGGGGGATGAGCTACACCTTC
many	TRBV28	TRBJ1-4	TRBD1	CASSGDRGLSLKNEKLFF	TGTGCCAGCAGTGGGGACAGGGGGCTGAGTCTCAAAAATGAAAAACTGTTTTTT
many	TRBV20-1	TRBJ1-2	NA	CSASSPGQGILYGGYTF	TGCAGTGCTAGTTCGCCGGGGCAGGGGATTCTCTATGGTGGCTACACCTTC
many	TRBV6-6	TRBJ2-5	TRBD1	CASSTPSPGGPETQYF	TGTGCCAGCAGTACCCCCAGTCCAGGGGGTCCAGAGACCCAGTACTTC
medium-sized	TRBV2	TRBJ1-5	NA	CASSDGRTNQPQHF	TGTGCCAGCAGTGACGGCAGGACCAATCAGCCCCAGCATTTT
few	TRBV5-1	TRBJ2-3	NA	CASSVVRSSTDTQYF	TGCGCCAGCAGCGTAGTTCGGTCCAGCACAGATACGCAGTATTTT
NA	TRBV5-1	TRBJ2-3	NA	CASSLGALDGTDTQYF	TGCGCCAGCAGCTTGGGGGCACTAGACGGCACAGATACGCAGTATTTT
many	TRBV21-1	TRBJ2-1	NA	CANHRAVVYNEQFF	TGTGCCAACCACCGGGCGGTGGTTTACAATGAGCAGTTCTTC
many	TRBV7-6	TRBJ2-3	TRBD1	CASSRTDRGPDTQYF	TGTGCCAGCAGCCGTACCGACAGGGGGCCAGATACGCAGTATTTT
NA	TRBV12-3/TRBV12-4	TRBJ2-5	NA	CASSPTGTETQYF	TGTGCCAGCAGCCCTACTGGCACGGAGACCCAGTACTTC
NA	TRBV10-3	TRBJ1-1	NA	CAISGGGNTEAFF	TGTGCCATCAGTGGGGGGGGGAACACTGAAGCTTTCTTT
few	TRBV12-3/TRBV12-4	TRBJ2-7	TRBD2	CASSAGLARGEQYF	TGTGCCAGCAGTGCGGGACTAGCCCGGGGCGAGCAGTACTTC
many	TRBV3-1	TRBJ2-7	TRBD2	CASSQDGPLTSGRVEQYF	TGTGCCAGCAGCCAAGACGGCCCCCTGACTAGCGGGAGGGTCGAGCAGTACTTC
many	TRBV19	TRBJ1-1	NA	CASSRERRDTEAFF	TGTGCCAGTAGTAGGGAACGGAGGGACACTGAAGCTTTCTTT
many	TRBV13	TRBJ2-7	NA	CASSPPGRYEQYF	TGTGCCAGCAGCCCTCCCGGCCGCTACGAGCAGTACTTC
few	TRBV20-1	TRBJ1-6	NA	CSVLTVDNSPLHF	TGTAGCGTACTAACAGTAGATAATTCACCCCTCCACTTT
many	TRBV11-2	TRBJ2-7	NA	CASSPVPTGTYEQYF	TGTGCCAGCAGCCCCGTACCGACTGGCACCTACGAGCAGTACTTC
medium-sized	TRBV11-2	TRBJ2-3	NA	CASSARKDTQYF	TGTGCCAGCAGCGCACGCAAAGATACGCAGTATTTT
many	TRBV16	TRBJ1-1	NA	CASSQYGGAGREAFF	TGTGCCAGCAGCCAATATGGGGGCGCCGGGCGTGAAGCTTTCTTT
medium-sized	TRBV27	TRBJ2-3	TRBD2	CASTHLGIAGGLADTQYF	TGTGCCAGCACCCACCTCGGGATAGCGGGGGGGTTGGCAGATACGCAGTATTTT
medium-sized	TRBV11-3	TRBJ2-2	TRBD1	CASSSGTGGNTGELFF	TGTGCCAGCAGCTCCGGGACAGGGGGAAATACCGGGGAGCTGTTTTTT